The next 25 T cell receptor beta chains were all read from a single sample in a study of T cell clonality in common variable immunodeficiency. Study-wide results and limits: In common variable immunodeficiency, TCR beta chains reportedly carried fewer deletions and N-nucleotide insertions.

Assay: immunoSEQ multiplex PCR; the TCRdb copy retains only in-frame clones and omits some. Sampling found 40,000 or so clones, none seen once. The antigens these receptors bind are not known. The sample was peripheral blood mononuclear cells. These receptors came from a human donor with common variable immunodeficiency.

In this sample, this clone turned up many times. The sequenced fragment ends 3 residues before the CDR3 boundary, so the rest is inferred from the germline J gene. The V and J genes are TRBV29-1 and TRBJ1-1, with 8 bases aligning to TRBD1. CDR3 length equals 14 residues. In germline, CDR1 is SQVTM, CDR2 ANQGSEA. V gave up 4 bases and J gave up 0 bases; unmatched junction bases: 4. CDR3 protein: CSVAGTGMNTEAFF. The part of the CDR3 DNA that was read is TGCAGCGTTGCCGGGACAGGTATGAACACTGAA.

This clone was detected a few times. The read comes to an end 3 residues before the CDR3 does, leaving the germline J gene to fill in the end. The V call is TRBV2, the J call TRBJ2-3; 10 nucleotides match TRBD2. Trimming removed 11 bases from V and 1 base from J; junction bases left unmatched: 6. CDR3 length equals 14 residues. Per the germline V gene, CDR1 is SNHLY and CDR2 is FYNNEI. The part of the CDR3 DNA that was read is TGTGCCGGAGCCGGGACTAGCGGCACAGATACG. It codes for CAGAGTSGTDT. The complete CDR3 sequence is CAGAGTSGTDTQYF.

The covered CDR3 bases are TGTGCCAGCAGCTTAGCGCTAGTGAACACTGAA. Translated, it gives CASSLALVNTE. The entire CDR3 protein is CASSLALVNTEAFF. The chain employs TRBV7-9 and TRBJ1-1; D remains unclear. The read gets to within 3 residues of the CDR3 end, and the germline J gene fills in the rest. CDR3 size: 14 residues. Germline V lookup: CDR1 SEHNR, CDR2 FQNEAQ (reference sequence). Trimming cost V 0 bases and J 0 bases, with 5 bases left between them.

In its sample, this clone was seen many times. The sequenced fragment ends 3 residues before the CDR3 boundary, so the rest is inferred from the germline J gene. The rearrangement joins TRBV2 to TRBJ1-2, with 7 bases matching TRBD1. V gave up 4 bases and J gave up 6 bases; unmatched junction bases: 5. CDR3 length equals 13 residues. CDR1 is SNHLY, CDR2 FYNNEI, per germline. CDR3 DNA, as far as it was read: TGTGCCAGCAGTGCCAGGGGGGACCATGGC. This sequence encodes CASSARGDHG. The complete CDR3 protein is CASSARGDHGYTF.

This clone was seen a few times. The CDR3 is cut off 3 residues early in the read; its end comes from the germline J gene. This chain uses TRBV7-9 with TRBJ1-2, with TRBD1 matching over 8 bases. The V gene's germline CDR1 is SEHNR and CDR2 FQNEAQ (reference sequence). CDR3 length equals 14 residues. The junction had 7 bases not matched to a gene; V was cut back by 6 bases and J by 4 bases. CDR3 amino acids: CASSMSGGPYGYTF. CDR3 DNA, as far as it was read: TGTGCCAGCAGTATGTCAGGGGGCCCCTATGGC.

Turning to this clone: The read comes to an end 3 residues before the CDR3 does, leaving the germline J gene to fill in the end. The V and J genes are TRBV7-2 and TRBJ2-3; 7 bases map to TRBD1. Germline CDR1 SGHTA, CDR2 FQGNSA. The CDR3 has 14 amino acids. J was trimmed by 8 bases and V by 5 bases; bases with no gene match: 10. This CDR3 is CASSRGQIQGTQYF. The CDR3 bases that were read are TGTGCCAGCAGCCGGGGACAGATTCAGGGTACG. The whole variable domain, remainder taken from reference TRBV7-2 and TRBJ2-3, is GAGVSQSPSNKVTEKGKDVELRCDPISGHTALYWYRQSLGQGLEFLIYFQGNSAPDKSGLPSDRFSAERTGGSVSTLTIQRTQQEDSAVYLCASSRGQIQGTQYFGPGTRLTVL.

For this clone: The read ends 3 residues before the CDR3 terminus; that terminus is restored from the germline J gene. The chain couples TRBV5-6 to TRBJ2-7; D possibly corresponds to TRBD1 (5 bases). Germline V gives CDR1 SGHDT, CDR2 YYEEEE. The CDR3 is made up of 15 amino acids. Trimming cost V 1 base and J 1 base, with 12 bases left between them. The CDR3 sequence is CASSLTTDNSYEQYF. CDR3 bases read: TGTGCCAGCAGCTTGACGACAGACAATTCCTACGAG. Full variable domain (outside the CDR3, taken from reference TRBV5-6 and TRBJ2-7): DAGVTQSPTHLIKTRGQQVTLRCSPKSGHDTVSWYQQALGQGPQFIFQYYEEEERQRGNFPDRFSGHQFPNYSSELNVNALLLGDSALYLCASSLTTDNSYEQYFGPGTRLTVT.

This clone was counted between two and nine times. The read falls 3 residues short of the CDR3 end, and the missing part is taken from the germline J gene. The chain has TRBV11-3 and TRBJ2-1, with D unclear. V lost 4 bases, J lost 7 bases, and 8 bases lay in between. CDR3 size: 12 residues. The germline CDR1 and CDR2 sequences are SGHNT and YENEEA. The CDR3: CASSSLSNEQFF. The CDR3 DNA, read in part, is TGTGCCAGCAGCTCACTATCAAATGAG.

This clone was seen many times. The sequenced CDR3 bases are TGCGCCAGCAGCTTGACCGGGACAGCTAATGAAAAA. It encodes CASSLTGTANEK. The full CDR3 is CASSLTGTANEKLFF. V usage is TRBV5-1 and J usage is TRBJ1-4, with 7 bases lining up with TRBD1. The read terminates 3 residues before the CDR3 end, so the remaining end is supplied by the germline J gene. CDR3 length equals 15 residues. V was pared by 1 base and J by 3 bases, with 3 bases of the junction left unmatched. Per the germline V gene, CDR1 is SGHRS and CDR2 is YFSETQ.

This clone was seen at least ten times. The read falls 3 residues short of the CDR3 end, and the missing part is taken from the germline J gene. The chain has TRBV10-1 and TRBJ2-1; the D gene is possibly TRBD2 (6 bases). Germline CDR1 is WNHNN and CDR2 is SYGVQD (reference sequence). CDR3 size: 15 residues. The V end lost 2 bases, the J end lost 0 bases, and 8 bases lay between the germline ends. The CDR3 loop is CASSEGGLSYNEQFF. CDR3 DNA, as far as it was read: TGCGCCAGCAGTGAGGGAGGGCTCTCCTACAATGAG.

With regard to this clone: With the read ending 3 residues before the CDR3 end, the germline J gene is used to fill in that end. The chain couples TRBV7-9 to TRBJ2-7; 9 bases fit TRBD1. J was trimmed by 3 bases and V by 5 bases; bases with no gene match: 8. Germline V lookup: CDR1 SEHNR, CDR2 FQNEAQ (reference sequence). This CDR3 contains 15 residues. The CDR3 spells CASSPRQGGGYEQYF. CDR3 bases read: TGTGCCAGCAGCCCGAGACAGGGGGGAGGCTACGAG.

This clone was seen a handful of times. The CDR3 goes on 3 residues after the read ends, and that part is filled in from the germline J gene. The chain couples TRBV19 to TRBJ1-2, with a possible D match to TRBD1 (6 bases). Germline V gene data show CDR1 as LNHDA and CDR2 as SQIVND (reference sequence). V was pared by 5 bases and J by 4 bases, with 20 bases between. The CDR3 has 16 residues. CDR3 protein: CASSVPSNRAGYGYTF. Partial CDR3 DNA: TGTGCCAGTAGTGTACCATCAAACAGGGCCGGCTATGGC. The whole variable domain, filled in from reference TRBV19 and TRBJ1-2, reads DGGITQSPKYLFRKEGQNVTLSCEQNLNHDAMYWYRQDPGQGLRLIYYSQIVNDFQKGDIAEGYSVSREKKESFPLTVTSAQKNPTAFYLCASSVPSNRAGYGYTFGSGTRLTVV.

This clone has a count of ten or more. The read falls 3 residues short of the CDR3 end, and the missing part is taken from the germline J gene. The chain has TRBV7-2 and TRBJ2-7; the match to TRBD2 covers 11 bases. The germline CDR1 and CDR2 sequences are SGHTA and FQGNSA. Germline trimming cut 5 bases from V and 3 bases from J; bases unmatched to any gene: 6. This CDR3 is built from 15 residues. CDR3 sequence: CASSVSGGVLYEQYF. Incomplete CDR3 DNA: TGTGCCAGCAGCGTTAGCGGGGGGGTCCTCTACGAG.

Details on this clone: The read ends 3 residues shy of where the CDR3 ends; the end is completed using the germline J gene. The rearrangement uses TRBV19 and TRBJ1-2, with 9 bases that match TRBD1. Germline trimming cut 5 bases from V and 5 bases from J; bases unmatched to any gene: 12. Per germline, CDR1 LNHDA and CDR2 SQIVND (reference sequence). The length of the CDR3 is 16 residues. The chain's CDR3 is CASSSLPTGTGYGYTF. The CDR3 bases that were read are TGTGCCAGTAGTTCCCTACCCACCGGGACAGGGTATGGC.

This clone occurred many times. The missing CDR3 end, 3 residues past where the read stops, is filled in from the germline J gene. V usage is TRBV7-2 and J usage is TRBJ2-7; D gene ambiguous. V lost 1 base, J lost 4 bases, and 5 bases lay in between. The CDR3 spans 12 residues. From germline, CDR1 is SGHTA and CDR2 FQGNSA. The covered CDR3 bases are TGTGCCAGCAGCTTAGACCAGTACGAG. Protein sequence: CASSLDQYE. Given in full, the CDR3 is CASSLDQYEQYF.

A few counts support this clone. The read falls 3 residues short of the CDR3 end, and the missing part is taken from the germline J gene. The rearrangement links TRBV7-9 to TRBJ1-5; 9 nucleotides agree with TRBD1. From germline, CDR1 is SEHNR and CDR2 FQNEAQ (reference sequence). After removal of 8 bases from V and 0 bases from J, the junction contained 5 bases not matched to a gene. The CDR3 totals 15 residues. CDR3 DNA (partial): TGTGCCAGCTCCTGGACAGGGGATAGCAATCAGCCC. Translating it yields CASSWTGDSNQP. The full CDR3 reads CASSWTGDSNQPQHF. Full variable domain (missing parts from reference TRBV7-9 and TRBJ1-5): DTGVSQNPRHKITKRGQNVTFRCDPISEHNRLYWYRQTLGQGPEFLTYFQNEAQLEKSRLLSDRFSAERPKGSFSTLEIQRTEQGDSAMYLCASSWTGDSNQPQHFGDGTRLSIL.

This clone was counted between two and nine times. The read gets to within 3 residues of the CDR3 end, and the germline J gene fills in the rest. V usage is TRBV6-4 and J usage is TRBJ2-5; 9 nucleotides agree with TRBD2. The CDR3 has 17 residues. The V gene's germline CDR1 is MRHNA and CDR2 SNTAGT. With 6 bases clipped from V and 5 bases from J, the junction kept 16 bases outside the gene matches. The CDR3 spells CASRDGTYAGGPETQYF. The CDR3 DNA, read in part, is TGTGCCAGCAGGGACGGAACCTACGCGGGGGGGCCGGAGACC.

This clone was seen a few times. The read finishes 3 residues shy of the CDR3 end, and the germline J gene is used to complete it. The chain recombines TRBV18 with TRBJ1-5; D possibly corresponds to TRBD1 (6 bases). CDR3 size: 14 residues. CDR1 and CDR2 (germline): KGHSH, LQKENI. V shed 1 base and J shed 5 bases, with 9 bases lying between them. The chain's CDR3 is CASSPLAGDQPQHF. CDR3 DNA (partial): TGTGCCAGCTCACCACTGGCAGGGGATCAGCCC.

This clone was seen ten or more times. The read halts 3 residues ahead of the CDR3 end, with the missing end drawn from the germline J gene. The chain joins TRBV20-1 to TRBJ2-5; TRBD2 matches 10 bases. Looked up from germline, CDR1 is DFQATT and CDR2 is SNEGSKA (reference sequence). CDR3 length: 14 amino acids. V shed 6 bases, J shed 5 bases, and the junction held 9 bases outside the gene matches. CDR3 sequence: CSAILAGAAETQYF. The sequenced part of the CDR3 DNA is TGCAGTGCAATTCTAGCGGGGGCCGCTGAGACC.

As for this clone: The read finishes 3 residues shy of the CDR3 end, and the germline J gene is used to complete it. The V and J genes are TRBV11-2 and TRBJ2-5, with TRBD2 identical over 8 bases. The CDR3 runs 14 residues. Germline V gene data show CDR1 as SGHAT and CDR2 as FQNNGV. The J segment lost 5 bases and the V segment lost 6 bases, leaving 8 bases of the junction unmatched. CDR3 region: CASSPGLAGETQYF. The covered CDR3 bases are TGTGCCAGCAGTCCCGGACTAGCCGGGGAGACC.

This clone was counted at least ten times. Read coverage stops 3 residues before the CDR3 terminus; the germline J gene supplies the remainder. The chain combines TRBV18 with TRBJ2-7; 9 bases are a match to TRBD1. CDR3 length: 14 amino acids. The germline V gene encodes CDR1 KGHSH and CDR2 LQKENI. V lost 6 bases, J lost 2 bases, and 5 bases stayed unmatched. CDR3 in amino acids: CASSLDRGAYEQYF. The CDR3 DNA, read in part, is TGTGCCAGCTCGCTAGACAGGGGGGCCTACGAG. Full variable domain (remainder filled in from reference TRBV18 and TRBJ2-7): NAGVMQNPRHLVRRRGQEARLRCSPMKGHSHVYWYRQLPEEGLKFMVYLQKENIIDESGMPKERFSAEFPKEGPSILRIQQVVRGDSAAYFCASSLDRGAYEQYFGPGTRLTVT.

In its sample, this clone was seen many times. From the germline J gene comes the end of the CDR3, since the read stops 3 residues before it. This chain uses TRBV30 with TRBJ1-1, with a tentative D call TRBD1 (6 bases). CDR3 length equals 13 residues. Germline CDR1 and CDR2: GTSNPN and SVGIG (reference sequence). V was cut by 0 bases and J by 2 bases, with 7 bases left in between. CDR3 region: CAWSVQGNTEAFF. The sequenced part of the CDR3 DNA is TGTGCCTGGAGTGTACAGGGAAACACTGAA.

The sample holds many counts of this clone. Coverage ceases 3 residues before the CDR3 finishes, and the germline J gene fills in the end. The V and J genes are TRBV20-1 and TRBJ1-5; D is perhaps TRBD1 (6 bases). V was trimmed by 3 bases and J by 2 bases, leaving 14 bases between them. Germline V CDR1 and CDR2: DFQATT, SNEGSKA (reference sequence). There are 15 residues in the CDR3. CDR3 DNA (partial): TGCAGTGCTAGTTCAGGGGCTTTGGGCAATCAGCCC. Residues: CSASSGALGNQP. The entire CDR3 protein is CSASSGALGNQPQHF.

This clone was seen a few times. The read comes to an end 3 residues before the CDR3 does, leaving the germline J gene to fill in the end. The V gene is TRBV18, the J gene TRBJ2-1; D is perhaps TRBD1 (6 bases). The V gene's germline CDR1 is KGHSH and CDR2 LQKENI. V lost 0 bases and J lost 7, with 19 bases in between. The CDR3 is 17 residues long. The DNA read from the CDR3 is TGTGCCAGCTCACCACCGGTAGGGGGAGTCGCCCGTAATGAG. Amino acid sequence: CASSPPVGGVARNE. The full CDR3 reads CASSPPVGGVARNEQFF.

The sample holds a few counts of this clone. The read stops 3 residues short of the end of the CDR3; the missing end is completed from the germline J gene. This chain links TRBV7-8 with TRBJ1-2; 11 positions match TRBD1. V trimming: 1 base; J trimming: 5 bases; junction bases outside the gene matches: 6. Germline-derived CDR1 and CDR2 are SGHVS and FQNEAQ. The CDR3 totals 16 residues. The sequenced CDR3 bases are TGTGCCAGCAGCTTAGGTGGAGGACAGGGGGCTTATGGC. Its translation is CASSLGGGQGAYG. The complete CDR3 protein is CASSLGGGQGAYGYTF. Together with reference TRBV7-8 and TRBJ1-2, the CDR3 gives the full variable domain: GAGVSQSPRYKVAKRGQDVALRCDPISGHVSLFWYQQALGQGPEFLTYFQNEAQLDKSGLPSDRFFAERPEGSVSTLKIQRTQQEDSAVYLCASSLGGGQGAYGYTFGSGTRLTVV.